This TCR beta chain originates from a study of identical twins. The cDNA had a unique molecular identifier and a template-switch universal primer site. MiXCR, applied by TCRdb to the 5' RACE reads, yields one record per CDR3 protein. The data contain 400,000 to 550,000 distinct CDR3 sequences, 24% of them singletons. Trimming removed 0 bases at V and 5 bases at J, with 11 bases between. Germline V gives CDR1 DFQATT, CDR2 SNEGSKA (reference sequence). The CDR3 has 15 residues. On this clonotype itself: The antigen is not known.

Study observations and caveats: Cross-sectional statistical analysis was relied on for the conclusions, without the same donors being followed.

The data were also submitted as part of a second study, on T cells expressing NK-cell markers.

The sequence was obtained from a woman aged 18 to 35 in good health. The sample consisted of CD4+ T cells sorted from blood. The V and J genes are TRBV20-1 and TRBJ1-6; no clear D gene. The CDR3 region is CSARDIGVNNSPLHF. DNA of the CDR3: TGCAGTGCTAGAGACATCGGGGTCAATAATTCACCCCTCCACTTT.